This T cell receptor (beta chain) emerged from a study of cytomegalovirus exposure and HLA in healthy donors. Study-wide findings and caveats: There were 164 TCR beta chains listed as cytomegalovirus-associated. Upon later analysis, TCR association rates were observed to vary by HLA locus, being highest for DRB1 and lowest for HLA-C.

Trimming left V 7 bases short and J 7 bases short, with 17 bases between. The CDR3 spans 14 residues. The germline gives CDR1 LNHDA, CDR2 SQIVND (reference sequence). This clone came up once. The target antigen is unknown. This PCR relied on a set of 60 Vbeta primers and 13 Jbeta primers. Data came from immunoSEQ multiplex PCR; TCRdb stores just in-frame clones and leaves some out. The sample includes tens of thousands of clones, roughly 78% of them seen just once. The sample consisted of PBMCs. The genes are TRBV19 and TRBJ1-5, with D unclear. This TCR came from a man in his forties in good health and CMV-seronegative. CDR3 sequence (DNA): TGTGCCAGTACCACCGGGGATGGATACCAGCCCCAGCATTTT. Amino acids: CASTTGDGYQPQHF. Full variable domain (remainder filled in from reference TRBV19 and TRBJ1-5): DGGITQSPKYLFRKEGQNVTLSCEQNLNHDAMYWYRQDPGQGLRLIYYSQIVNDFQKGDIAEGYSVSREKKESFPLTVTSAQKNPTAFYLCASTTGDGYQPQHFGDGTRLSIL.